This T cell receptor beta chain was captured by sequencing in a study of T cell clonotyping in hematopoietic cell transplantation. Looking at the study overall: Recipients' pretransplant samples followed cytoreduction.

Germline CDR1 MGHDK, CDR2 SYGVNS. V was clipped by 6 bases and J by 5 bases, with 7 bases between them. The CDR3 is 11 residues long. The protocol was immunoSEQ multiplex PCR, while the TCRdb copy is restricted to in-frame clones and leaves out a portion. The sample has approximately 10,000 clones, roughly 84% seen once; the top ten hold 14% to 15%. The time point here: recipient sample about 28 days before transplant, after cytoreduction. General study points: Graft donor and pretransplant recipient Inverse Simpson Index values predicted broader posttransplant TCR diversity. After transplant, recipient diversity fell while pathologically expanded clonotypes grew through day 180.

This clone was detected only once. Its matching antigen is unknown. The J gene is TRBJ1-2, the V gene TRBV25-1, with D unresolved. The TCR sequence derives from a woman aged 50 to 60 with chronic myeloid leukemia. Some clones in this sample may be carry-over from other donors' samples. This specimen was peripheral blood mononuclear cells, taken before stem cell transplant. CDR3 region: CASSSLYGYTF. CDR3 DNA sequence: TGTGCCAGCAGCAGTTTGTATGGCTACACCTTC.